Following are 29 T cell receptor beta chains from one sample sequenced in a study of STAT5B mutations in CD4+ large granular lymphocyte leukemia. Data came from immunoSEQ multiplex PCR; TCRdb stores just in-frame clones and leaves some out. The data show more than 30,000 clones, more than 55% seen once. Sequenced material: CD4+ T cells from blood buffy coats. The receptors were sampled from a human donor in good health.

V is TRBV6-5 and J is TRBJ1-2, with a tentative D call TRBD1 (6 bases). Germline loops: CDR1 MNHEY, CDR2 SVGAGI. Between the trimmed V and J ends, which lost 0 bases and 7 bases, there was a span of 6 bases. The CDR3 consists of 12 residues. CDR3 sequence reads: CASSYSGAGYTF. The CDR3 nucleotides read TGTGCCAGCAGTTACTCGGGGGCTGGCTACACCTTC.

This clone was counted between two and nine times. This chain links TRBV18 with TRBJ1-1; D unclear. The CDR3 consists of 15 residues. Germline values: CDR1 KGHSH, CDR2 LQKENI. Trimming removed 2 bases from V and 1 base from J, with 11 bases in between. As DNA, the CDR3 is TGTGCCAGCTCACCAACCGGGGTACAGAACACTGAAGCTTTCTTT. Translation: CASSPTGVQNTEAFF.

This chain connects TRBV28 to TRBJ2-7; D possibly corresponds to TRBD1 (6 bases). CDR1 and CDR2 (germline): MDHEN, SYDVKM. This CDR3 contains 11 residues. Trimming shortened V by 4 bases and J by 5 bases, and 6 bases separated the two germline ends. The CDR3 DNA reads TGTGCCAGCAGTTACAGGGACGAGCAGTACTTC. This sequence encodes CASSYRDEQYF.

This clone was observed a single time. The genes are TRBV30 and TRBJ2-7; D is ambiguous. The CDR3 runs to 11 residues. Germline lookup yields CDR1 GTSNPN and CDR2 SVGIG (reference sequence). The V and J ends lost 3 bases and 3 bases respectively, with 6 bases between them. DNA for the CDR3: TGTGCCTGGAGCGCCCTCTACGAGCAGTACTTC. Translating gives CAWSALYEQYF.

CDR3 sequence reads: CAWSAQGALNTEAFF. CDR3 DNA: TGTGCCTGGAGTGCCCAGGGGGCACTGAACACTGAAGCTTTCTTT. This sequence joins TRBV30 and TRBJ1-1; 8 positions match TRBD1. There are 15 residues in the CDR3. Germline V gene lookup returns CDR1 GTSNPN and CDR2 SVGIG (reference sequence). Trimming cost V 1 base and J 0 bases; bases outside gene matches: 4.

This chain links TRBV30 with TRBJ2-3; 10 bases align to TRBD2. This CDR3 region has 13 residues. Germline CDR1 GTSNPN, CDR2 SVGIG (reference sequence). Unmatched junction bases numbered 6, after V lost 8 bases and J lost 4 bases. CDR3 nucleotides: TGTGCCGGGTCAGCGGGGGGGCCAGATACGCAGTATTTT. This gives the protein CAGSAGGPDTQYF.

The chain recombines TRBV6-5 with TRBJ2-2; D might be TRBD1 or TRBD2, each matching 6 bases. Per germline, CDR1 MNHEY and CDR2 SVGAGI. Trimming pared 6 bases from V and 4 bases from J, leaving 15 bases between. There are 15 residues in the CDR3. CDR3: CASRRLGGPTGELFF. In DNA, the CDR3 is TGTGCCAGCAGGCGATTAGGGGGGCCCACCGGGGAGCTGTTTTTT.

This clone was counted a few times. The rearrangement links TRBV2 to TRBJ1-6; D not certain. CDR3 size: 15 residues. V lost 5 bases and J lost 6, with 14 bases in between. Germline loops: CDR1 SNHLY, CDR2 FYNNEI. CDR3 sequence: CASSRRDEGNSPLHF. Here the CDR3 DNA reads TGTGCCAGCAGTCGTCGTGACGAGGGTAATTCACCCCTCCACTTT.

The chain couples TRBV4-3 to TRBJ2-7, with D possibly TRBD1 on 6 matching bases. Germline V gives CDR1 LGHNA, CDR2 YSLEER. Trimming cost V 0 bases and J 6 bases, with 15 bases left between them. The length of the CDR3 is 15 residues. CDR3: CASSQDIQGPGEQYF. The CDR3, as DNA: TGCGCCAGCAGCCAAGATATACAGGGTCCGGGCGAGCAGTACTTC.

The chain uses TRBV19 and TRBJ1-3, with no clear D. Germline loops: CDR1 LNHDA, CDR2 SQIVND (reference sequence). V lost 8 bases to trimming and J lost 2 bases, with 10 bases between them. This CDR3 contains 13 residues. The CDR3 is CASERSTGNTIYF. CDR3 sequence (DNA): TGTGCCAGTGAAAGGAGCACTGGAAACACCATATATTTT.

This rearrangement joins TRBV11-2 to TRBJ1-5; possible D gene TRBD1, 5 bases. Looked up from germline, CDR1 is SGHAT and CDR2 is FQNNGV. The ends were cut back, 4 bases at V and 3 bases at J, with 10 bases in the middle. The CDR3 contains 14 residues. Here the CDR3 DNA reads TGTGCCAGCAGCTCTGGGGGATTCAATCAGCCCCAGCATTTT. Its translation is CASSSGGFNQPQHF.

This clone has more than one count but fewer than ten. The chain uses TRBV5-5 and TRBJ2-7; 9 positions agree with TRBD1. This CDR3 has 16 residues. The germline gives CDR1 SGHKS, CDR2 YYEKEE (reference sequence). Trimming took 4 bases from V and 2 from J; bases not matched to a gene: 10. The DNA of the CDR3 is TGTGCCAGCAGCCTCGCTCCCGGGACAGGGCCCTACGAGCAGTACTTC. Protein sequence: CASSLAPGTGPYEQYF.

CDR3 bases: TGTGCCAGCAGCTTACAGGGGAGATCGGGGACTGAAGCTTTCTTT. It codes for CASSLQGRSGTEAFF. V is TRBV7-6 and J is TRBJ1-1; D perhaps matches TRBD1 (6 bases). The V end lost 2 bases, the J end lost 5 bases, and 15 bases lay between the germline ends. Germline V gene sequence: CDR1 SGHVS, CDR2 FNYEAQ. This CDR3 spans 15 amino acids.

Written as DNA, the CDR3 is TGTGCCAGCAGTCTTAATACAGGGCCTGATACGCAGTATTTT. Translation gives CASSLNTGPDTQYF. The rearrangement links TRBV7-3 to TRBJ2-3; the D gene is possibly TRBD1 (6 bases). Trimming pared 6 bases from V and 6 bases from J, leaving 16 bases between. The CDR3 loop spans 14 amino acids. The germline CDR1 and CDR2 sequences are SGHTA and FQGTGA.

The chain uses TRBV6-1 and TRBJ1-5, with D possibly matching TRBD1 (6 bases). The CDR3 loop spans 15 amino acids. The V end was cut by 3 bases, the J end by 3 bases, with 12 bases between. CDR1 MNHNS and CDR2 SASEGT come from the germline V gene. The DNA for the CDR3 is TGTGCCAGCAGTGACCAGGGGTTGGTCAATCAGCCCCAGCATTTT. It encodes CASSDQGLVNQPQHF.

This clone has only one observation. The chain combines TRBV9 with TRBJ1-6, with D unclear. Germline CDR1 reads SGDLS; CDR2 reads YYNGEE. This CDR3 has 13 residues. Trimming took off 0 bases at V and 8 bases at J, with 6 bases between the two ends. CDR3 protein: CASSVGADSPLHF. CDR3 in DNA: TGTGCCAGCAGCGTAGGGGCGGATTCACCCCTCCACTTT.

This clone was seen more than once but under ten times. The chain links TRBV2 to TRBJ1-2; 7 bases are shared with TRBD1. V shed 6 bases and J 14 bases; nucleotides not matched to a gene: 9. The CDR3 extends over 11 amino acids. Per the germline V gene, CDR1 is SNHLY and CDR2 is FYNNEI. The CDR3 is CASRYQGDGTF. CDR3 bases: TGTGCCAGCAGATATCAGGGGGACGGTACCTTC. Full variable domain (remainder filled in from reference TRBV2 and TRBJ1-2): EPEVTQTPSHQVTQMGQEVILRCVPISNHLYFYWYRQILGQKVEFLVSFYNNEISEKSEIFDDQFSVERPDGSNFTLKIRSTKLEDSAMYFCASRYQGDGTFGSGTRLTVV.

The CDR3 sequence: CASSAGGGDTEAFF. In DNA, the CDR3 is TGTGCCAGCAGCGCTGGTGGGGGGGACACTGAAGCTTTCTTT. V is TRBV5-6 and J is TRBJ1-1, with a weak D call TRBD1 (5 bases). From germline, CDR1 is SGHDT and CDR2 YYEEEE. The CDR3 has 14 amino acids. Trimming pared 4 bases from V and 3 bases from J, leaving 13 bases between.

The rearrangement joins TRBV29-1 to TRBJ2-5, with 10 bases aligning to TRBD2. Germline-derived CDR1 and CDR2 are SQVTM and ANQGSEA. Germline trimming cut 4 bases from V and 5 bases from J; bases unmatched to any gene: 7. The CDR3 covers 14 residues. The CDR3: CSVGERGGGETQYF. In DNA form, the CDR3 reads TGCAGCGTTGGGGAGCGGGGGGGCGGGGAGACCCAGTACTTC.

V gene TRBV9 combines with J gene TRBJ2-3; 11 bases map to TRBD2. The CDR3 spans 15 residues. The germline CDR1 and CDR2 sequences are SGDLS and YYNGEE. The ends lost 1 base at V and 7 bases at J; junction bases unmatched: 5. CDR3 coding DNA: TGTGCCAGCAGCGTAACCGGGACTAGCGGAAATACGCAGTATTTT. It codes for CASSVTGTSGNTQYF.

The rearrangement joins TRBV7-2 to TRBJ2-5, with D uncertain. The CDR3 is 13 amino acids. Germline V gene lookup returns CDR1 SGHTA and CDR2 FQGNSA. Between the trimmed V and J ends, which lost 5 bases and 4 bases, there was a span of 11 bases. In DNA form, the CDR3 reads TGTGCCAGCAGCCAAGGATTGGGAGAGACCCAGTACTTC. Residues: CASSQGLGETQYF.

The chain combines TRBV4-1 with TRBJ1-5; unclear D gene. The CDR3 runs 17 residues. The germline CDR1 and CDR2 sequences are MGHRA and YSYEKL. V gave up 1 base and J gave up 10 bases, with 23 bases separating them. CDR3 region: CASSQAPPFKDPLPQHF. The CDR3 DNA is TGCGCCAGCAGCCAAGCACCACCCTTTAAGGACCCACTTCCCCAGCATTTT.

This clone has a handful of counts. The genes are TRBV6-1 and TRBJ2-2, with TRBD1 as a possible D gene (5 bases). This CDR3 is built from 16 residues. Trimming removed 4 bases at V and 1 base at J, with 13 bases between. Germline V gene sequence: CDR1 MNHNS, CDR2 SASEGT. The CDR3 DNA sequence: TGTGCCAGCAGTGTATACGACAGAATGAACACCGGGGAGCTGTTTTTT. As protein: CASSVYDRMNTGELFF.

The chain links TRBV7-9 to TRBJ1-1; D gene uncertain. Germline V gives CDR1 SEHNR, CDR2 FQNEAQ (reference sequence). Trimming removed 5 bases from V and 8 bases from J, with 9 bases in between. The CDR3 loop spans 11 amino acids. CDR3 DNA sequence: TGTGCCAGCAGCACACTAAGCGAAGCTTTCTTT. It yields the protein CASSTLSEAFF. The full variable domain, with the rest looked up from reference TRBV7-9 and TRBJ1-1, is DTGVSQNPRHKITKRGQNVTFRCDPISEHNRLYWYRQTLGQGPEFLTYFQNEAQLEKSRLLSDRFSAERPKGSFSTLEIQRTEQGDSAMYLCASSTLSEAFFGQGTRLTVV.

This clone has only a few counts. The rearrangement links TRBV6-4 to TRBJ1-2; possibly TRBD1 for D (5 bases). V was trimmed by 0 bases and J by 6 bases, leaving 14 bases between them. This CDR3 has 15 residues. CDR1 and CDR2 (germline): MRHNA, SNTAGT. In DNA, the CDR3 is TGTGCCAGCAGTGACTCGGGACTGGGGTTAAATGGCTACACCTTC. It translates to CASSDSGLGLNGYTF.

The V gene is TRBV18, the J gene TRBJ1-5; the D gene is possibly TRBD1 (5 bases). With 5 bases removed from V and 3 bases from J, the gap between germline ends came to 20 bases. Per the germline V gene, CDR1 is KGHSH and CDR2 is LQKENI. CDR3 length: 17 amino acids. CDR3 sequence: CASSSLGRANPNQPQHF. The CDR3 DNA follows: TGTGCCAGCTCAAGTTTAGGCAGGGCCAACCCCAATCAGCCCCAGCATTTT.

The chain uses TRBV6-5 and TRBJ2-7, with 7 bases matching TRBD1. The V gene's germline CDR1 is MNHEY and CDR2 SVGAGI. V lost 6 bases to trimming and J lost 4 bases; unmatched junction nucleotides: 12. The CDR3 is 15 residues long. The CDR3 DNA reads TGTGCCAGCAGCCACAGGGACAGTTTATTTTACGAGCAGTACTTC. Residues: CASSHRDSLFYEQYF.

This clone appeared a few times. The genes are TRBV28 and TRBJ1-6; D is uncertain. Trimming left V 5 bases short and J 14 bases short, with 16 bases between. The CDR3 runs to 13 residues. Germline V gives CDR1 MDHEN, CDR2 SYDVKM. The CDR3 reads CASSLTPPEALHF. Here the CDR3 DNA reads TGTGCCAGCAGTCTCACTCCACCTGAGGCCCTCCACTTT.

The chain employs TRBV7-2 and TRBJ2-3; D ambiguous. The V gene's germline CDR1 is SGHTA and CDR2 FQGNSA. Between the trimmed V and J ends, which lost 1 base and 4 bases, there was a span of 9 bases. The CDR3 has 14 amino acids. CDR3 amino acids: CASSLESAADTQYF. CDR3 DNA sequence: TGTGCCAGCAGCTTAGAATCAGCTGCAGATACGCAGTATTTT.